This T cell receptor beta chain is from a study of blood T cell repertoires in COVID-19. For the study at large: Both acute and convalescent COVID-19 samples were obtained from the United States, Italy and Spain.

Germline CDR1 reads SQVTM; CDR2 reads ANQGSEA. CDR3 length equals 13 residues. With V trimmed by 4 bases and J by 0 bases, 2 bases remained unmatched. The assay was immunoSEQ multiplex PCR, and TCRdb's table has in-frame clones only and misses some. The sample yields approximately 290,000 clones, 70% to 90% seen once. The age range of participants was 18 to 89 years, with residence in fewer than 25 US areas. The chain combines TRBV29-1 with TRBJ2-7; 8 nucleotides align to TRBD1. Sequencing was done on a sample of PBMCs or T cells enriched from blood (not recorded which). The clonotype was recovered from a woman in her twenties or thirties who had recovered from COVID-19. The CDR3 DNA sequence: TGCAGCGTTGGGGACAGGAGCTCCTACGAGCAGTACTTC. This sequence encodes CSVGDRSSYEQYF.